What follows describes a single T cell receptor beta chain. No cognate antigen has been identified for it. No qualities accompany the bases; no much larger clone lies one base away. This sample stems from a study of T cell clonotyping in hematopoietic cell transplantation (dated by TCRdb to 2020 to 2023). Turning to the overall study: In the study, around 130 blood samples were gathered from 40 or so consecutive transplant recipients and their related donors. Patient recruitment ran from 2015 to January 2017, and follow-up continued until late 2020 or death. Study-wide conclusions, independent of this receptor: Donor and pretransplant recipient Inverse Simpson Index values predicted broader posttransplant TCR repertoire diversity. Sample size was limited, and cells were not sorted, so CD4 and CD8 repertoire contributions could not be separated. A decrease in recipient TCR diversity was observed after transplant, and a progressive increase in pathologically expanded clonotypes was seen from day 30 to day 180. Recipient repertoires showed only a small fraction of overlap with donor repertoires, and over 95% appeared de novo at the given depth.

For TCR beta sequencing, blood samples came from the related transplant donors. Nuclei Lysis Solution was used to extract genomic DNA from fresh or cryopreserved unfractionated peripheral blood mononuclear cells. The immunoSEQ assay, a bias-controlled multiplex PCR using V- and J-specific primers, was used to amplify TCR beta CDR3 regions from genomic DNA. A second PCR step added a proprietary barcode and Illumina adapter sequences to the CDR3 amplicons. CDR3 libraries were sequenced on an Illumina MiSeq instrument. The authors processed their data as follows. Export and quality control were performed with immunoSEQ Analyzer 3.0, and downstream analyses were performed with R Bioconductor and Immunarch. Only productive rearrangements within the normalized downsampled data set were used in the calculation of repertoire metrics. Clonotypes larger than 5 templates in the normalized cohort were defined as pathologically expanded. The Inverse Simpson Index served as the measure of repertoire diversity. To capture all clonotypes, the CMV-specificity analyses were run on the non-normalized data set. In its TCRdb copy, this immuneACCESS table keeps in-frame sequences only and misses some clones. Where compared with another copy, unresolved V genes explain less than half of these, and the others have no known cause. That table supplies the V and J calls and clone size; D and trimming were determined from the DNA. The sample contains more than 55,000 clones, approximately 94% of them found a single time. The top ten hold roughly 1.7% of the sample.

CDR1 and CDR2, per the germline V gene, are MNHNS and SASEGT. Clipping removes 8 bases from V and 5 bases from J, with 9 as the unmatched junction base count. Including the terminal cysteine and phenylalanine, the CDR3 comprises 13 residues. Only CDR3 DNA is held: 39 bases, read in frame from base 1. The source is a man aged 45-60 years in good health. Some clones in this sample may be carry-over from other donors' samples. This chain is built from TRBV6-1 and TRBJ2-7; TRBD2 fits 7 bases in the junction. The material sequenced was peripheral blood mononuclear cells. The nucleotide sequence is TGTGCCAGCGGAGAAGCGGGAATGGACGAGCAGTACTTC. It translates as CASGEAGMDEQYF.